This record looks at one T cell receptor (beta chain) sequence and its context. Its antigen is currently not known. Per-nucleotide qualities are absent, and no much larger clonotype sits a single base away. This sample stems from a study of T cells in Graves' hyperthyroidism and ophthalmopathy (dated by TCRdb to the late 2010s). About the full investigation: Peripheral blood was collected at initial diagnosis, before any treatment. According to the paper, TCR Vbeta CDR3 sequencing was carried out on 135 peripheral blood samples, which came from more than 40 ophthalmopathy, around 75 hyperthyroidism and approximately 17 progressor patients. To identify distinguishing TCR V-J signatures, a discovery cohort of 90 to 100 patients was used, comprising fewer than 45 with Graves' ophthalmopathy and about 59 with stable Graves' hyperthyroidism. In addition, the study compared T-cell repertoires in thyroid tissue and in blood from roughly 6 Graves' hyperthyroidism patients. Whether ophthalmopathy could be predicted prospectively was tested in an independent validation cohort made up of approximately 19 hyperthyroidism patients plus 17 patients who later progressed to ophthalmopathy. The 95 to 100 discovery patients were randomly divided into training and test sets at a 7:3 ratio. After sampling, hyperthyroidism patients received methimazole starting at 30 mg daily, and ophthalmopathy patients received high-dose intravenous methylprednisolone. Broader findings and caveats from the paper: No statistical method was used to set the sample size in advance, and investigators knew the group allocation. In cross-validation, a model built on a 13 V-J signature told ophthalmopathy apart from stable hyperthyroidism with 87.88% sensitivity and roughly 82% specificity, and in testing the same model reached 80%/75%. In validation, the model predicted progression to ophthalmopathy a median of approximately 6.3 months before onset, with about 70% sensitivity and 72.22% specificity. Most expanded thyroid clonotypes (frequency above 0.001) were also detected in blood, a finding suggesting that blood repertoires may reflect thyroid immune responses.

Ophthalmopathy patients had moderately to severely active disease, with a Clinical Activity Score of 3 or more, a NOSPECS grade of 4 or more, and a disease duration of less than 3 months. Patients with uncontrolled infections, other autoimmune diseases, pregnancy or lactation were excluded. Diagnoses were established on the basis of clinical symptoms, serum thyroxine and TRAb, thyroid ultrasound, and orbital computed tomography. PBMCs were separated from 10 ml of fresh peripheral blood using Ficoll-Paque density gradient centrifugation. Trizol reagent was used to extract total RNA, and RNA quality was then checked on an Agilent 2100 Bioanalyzer. TCR beta CDR3 regions were amplified from RNA transcripts. A first-round RT-PCR of the TCR CDR3 used the HTBI primer set with the Qiagen OneStep RT-PCR kit. Libraries were constructed in a second round of multiplex PCR, after which size selection and purification were performed. The libraries were sequenced on an Illumina HiSeq2000 using paired-end 100 bp reads. Per the authors' processing: SOAPnuke was used to process the raw data, with reads discarded if the reads contained adapters or uncalled bases, had a mean Phred below 15, or lacked an exact constant-primer or identifier match. High-quality paired reads were merged with COPE v1.2.5, and unique nucleotide sequences were defined as clonotypes. Clonotypes were aligned to IMGT TRBV, TRBD and TRBJ reference segments using MiTCR v1.1. The analysis was restricted to V-J combinations with a frequency above 0.0001, which together covered about 99% of the repertoires. A TCS score was defined as the ratio of F50 (clonal expansion) to E x V (chaos), with BLOSUM62-based TCRdist applied between CDR3 peptides within each V-J. Welch's t-statistics and random forest reduced 450 to 600 V-J features to 10 to 15, which were used in a naive Bayes classifier (R e1071). TCRdb reprocessed the public reads (quality trimming at Q25 with fastp, clone calling with MiXCR) and kept in-frame beta chains. Under each unique CDR3 protein, matching rows form one entry showing the most common genes and DNA. The authors' filters were not applied to this entry. The sample table shows fewer than 500,000 distinct CDR3 sequences, and about 15% are seen once. Jointly, the top ten make up roughly 13% of the sample.

V was cut back by 5 bases and J by 0 bases, leaving a gap of 13 bases between them. CDR1 MNHNS and CDR2 SASEGT are derived from the germline V gene. Measured from the cysteine to the phenylalanine, the CDR3 is 15 residues long. The only DNA kept is the CDR3, 45 bases in frame from the first base. Sequenced sample: blood. The chain uses TRBV6-1 and TRBJ1-2; no D gene call is confident. This TCR was recovered from a man in his late teens or twenties with Graves' ophthalmopathy. The DNA sequence follows: TGTGCCAGCAGTTATTCTAGGGATTCTAACTATGGCTACACCTTC. Translated, it reads CASSYSRDSNYGYTF.